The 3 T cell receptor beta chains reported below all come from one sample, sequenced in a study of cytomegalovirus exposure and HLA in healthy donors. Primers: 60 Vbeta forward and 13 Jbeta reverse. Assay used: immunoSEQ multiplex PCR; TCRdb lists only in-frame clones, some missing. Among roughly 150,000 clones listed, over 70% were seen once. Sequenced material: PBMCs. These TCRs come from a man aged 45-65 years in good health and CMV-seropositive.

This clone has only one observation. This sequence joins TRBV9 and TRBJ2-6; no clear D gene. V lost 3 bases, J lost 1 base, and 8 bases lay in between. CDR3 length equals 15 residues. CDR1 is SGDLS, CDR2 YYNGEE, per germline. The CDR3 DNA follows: TGTGCCAGCAGCGCGAGTGTGTCTGGGGCCAACGTCCTGACTTTC. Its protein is CASSASVSGANVLTF.

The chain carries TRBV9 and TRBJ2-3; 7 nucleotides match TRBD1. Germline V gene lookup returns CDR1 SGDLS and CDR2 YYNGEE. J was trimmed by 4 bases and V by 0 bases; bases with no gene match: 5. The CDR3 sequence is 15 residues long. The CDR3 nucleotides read TGTGCCAGCAGCGTAGGCGACAGGGCCCCAGATACGCAGTATTTT. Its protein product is CASSVGDRAPDTQYF.

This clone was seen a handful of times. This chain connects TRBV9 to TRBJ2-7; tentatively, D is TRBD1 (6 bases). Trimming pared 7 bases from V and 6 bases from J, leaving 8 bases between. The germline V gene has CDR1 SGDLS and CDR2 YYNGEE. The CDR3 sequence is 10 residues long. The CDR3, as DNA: TGTGCCAGCGGGGGCGGCGAGCAGTACTTC. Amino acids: CASGGGEQYF.